This paragraph covers one T cell receptor beta chain sequence. What it recognizes is unknown. The data stem from a study of T cells after yellow fever vaccination. The overall study: Low-cell-number fractions underwent preparation using SMART-Seq v4 Ultra Low Input.

General study findings and limits: Reappearing after the booster were most of the clones from primary vaccination (roughly 95% CD4, approximately 88% CD8). A weaker secondary response peaked on day 5, the primary on day 15.

The CDR3 runs to 19 residues. The V and J ends lost 0 bases and 5 bases respectively, with 25 bases between them. Germline values: CDR1 MNHEY, CDR2 SVGEGT. They built TCR cDNA with 5'RACE template switching, a step that put in a universal primer site and UMIs. MiXCR, applied by TCRdb to the 5' RACE reads, yields one record per CDR3 protein. The table lists 100,000 to 150,000 distinct CDR3 sequences, over 12% of them singletons. The J gene is TRBJ1-2, the V gene TRBV6-2 or TRBV6-3; tentative D call: TRBD1 (6 bases). The source was CD8+ T cells sorted from PBMCs, collected 5 days after the yellow fever booster vaccination. This sequence was found in a man younger than 35 who received the YFV17D yellow fever vaccine. Here the CDR3 DNA reads TGTGCCAGCAGTTACTCGATAAATCTCTTGACAGGCGAGACTTATGGCTACACCTTC. Translated, it gives CASSYSINLLTGETYGYTF.